This T cell receptor (beta chain) was recorded in a study of T cell responses to AZD1222 COVID-19 vaccine. The repertoire was sequenced with immunoSEQ multiplex PCR; TCRdb's copy has only in-frame clones and lacks some. The table shows fewer than 90,000 clones, with approximately 91% occurring only once. The CDR3 runs 17 residues. V lost 0 bases to trimming and J lost 5 bases; unmatched junction nucleotides: 8. Germline V gene lookup returns CDR1 SGHVS and CDR2 FNYEAQ. The rearrangement links TRBV7-6 to TRBJ2-2; 8 nucleotides align to TRBD2. The sequences come from peripheral blood, collected 28 days after the second AZD1222 dose. The sequence came from an adult who received the AZD1222 COVID-19 vaccine. CDR3 loop: CASSLAASGSYTGELFF. The CDR3 nucleotides are TGTGCCAGCAGCTTAGCGGCCAGCGGGAGTTATACCGGGGAGCTGTTTTTT.